This is a list of T cell receptor beta chains from one sample in a study of cytomegalovirus exposure and HLA in healthy donors. Using immunoSEQ multiplex PCR, the repertoire was profiled, and TCRdb retains in-frame clones only, with some absent. The table has about 130,000 clones, roughly 75% seen once. Sequenced sample: PBMCs. The receptors shown here come from a female donor in good health and CMV-seronegative. Each CDR3 is given with its conserved first and last residue. A D gene is named only where the DNA matches it firmly.

D	V	J	CDR3	DNA
.	TRBV28	TRBJ2-7	CASSSPWTGSSYEQYF	TGTGCCAGCAGTTCTCCTTGGACTGGATCCTCCTACGAGCAGTACTTC
TRBD2	TRBV7-9	TRBJ2-7	CASSSRATSGAVYEQYF	TGTGCCAGCAGCTCTAGGGCGACTAGCGGCGCGGTTTACGAGCAGTACTTC
TRBD1	TRBV28	TRBJ2-7	CASSEPGTGGLRYF	TGTGCCAGCAGTGAACCCGGGACAGGGGGCTTGAGGTACTTC
TRBD2	TRBV4-2	TRBJ2-7	CASSQVSSGVPYEQYF	TGTGCCAGCAGCCAAGTGAGCAGCGGGGTCCCCTACGAGCAGTACTTC
.	TRBV25-1	TRBJ2-2	CASSVIEATGELFF	TGTGCCAGCAGTGTGATCGAAGCTACCGGGGAGCTGTTTTTT
TRBD1	TRBV6-1	TRBJ2-3	CASSPQTGRGDTQYF	TGTGCCAGCAGTCCTCAGACAGGGAGAGGAGATACGCAGTATTTT
TRBD1	TRBV5-8	TRBJ2-7	CASSVTGIMVYEQYF	TGTGCCAGCAGCGTGACAGGGATTATGGTCTACGAGCAGTACTTC
.	TRBV7-3	TRBJ2-1	CASSLGGQSYNEQFF	TGTGCCAGCAGCTTAGGCGGGCAATCCTACAATGAGCAGTTCTTC
TRBD2	TRBV5-4	TRBJ2-5	CASSSRTSGGETQYF	TGTGCCAGCAGCTCTCGGACTAGCGGGGGAGAGACCCAGTACTTC
TRBD1	TRBV9	TRBJ1-3	CASSALPGQGLSSGNTIYF	TGTGCCAGCAGCGCCCTACCGGGACAGGGGCTTTCTTCTGGAAACACCATATATTTT
.	TRBV6-1	TRBJ2-7	CASSGRPDTSSYEQYF	TGTGCCAGCAGTGGTAGACCGGACACGAGCTCCTACGAGCAGTACTTC